Presented here are 26 T cell receptor beta chains from one specimen sequenced in a study of radiation and T cells in renal cell carcinoma. The sample's time point: blood 4 weeks post-SBRT, at nephrectomy. Treatment indicated: 15 Gy SBRT to primary tumor, nephrectomy 4 weeks later. Profiling relied on immunoSEQ multiplex PCR, and the TCRdb table lists in-frame clones only, not all of them. The sample lists tens of thousands of clones, 80% to 90% occurring once. The specimen was blood, collected from a patient whose treatment included radiotherapy and nephrectomy. Receptors originate from a woman in her 70s with renal cell carcinoma.

DNA for the CDR3: TGTGCCAGTACCCAAGAGGGTAATGAGCAGTTCTTC. It encodes CASTQEGNEQFF. The rearrangement uses TRBV19 and TRBJ2-1, with D perhaps matching TRBD2 (5 bases). Germline values: CDR1 LNHDA, CDR2 SQIVND (reference sequence). The CDR3 sequence is 12 residues long. The V end lost 7 bases, the J end lost 7 bases, and 11 bases lay between the germline ends.

The chain recombines TRBV19 with TRBJ1-4, with D possibly being TRBD1 (6 bases). CDR1 and CDR2 from the germline V gene are LNHDA and SQIVND (reference sequence). The CDR3 covers 17 residues. V gave up 1 base and J gave up 0 bases, with 12 bases separating them. The CDR3 DNA follows: TGTGCCAGTAGTATAGCGGGCAGGGGCGCAACTAATGAAAAACTGTTTTTT. This gives the protein CASSIAGRGATNEKLFF.

The J gene is TRBJ1-1, the V gene TRBV4-1; D is uncertain. The V end lost 2 bases, the J end lost 1 base, and 8 bases lay between the germline ends. The CDR3 runs 14 residues. The germline V gene has CDR1 MGHRA and CDR2 YSYEKL. The CDR3 DNA reads as TGCGCCAGCAGCCAAAGGTTAGGGAACACTGAAGCTTTCTTT. Its translation is CASSQRLGNTEAFF.

V is TRBV9 and J is TRBJ1-2; 7 bases match TRBD1. Germline CDR1 is SGDLS and CDR2 is YYNGEE. The length of the CDR3 is 13 residues. V was clipped by 3 bases and J by 8 bases; unmatched bases: 7. The DNA of the CDR3 is TGTGCCAGCAGCGCGAGGGGGCGCGGGGGCTACACCTTC. Its protein is CASSARGRGGYTF.

This clone was detected only a few times. The chain has TRBV4-1 and TRBJ1-1; no firm D call. Trimming cost V 4 bases and J 5 bases, with 11 bases left between them. The CDR3 consists of 13 residues. CDR1 is MGHRA and CDR2 is YSYEKL in the germline V gene. The CDR3 region has the DNA TGCGCCAGCAGCCCCCGGTCGGGTACTGAAGCTTTCTTT. Translating gives CASSPRSGTEAFF.

The chain has TRBV10-1 and TRBJ2-3, with TRBD2 matching 9 bases. Germline V lookup: CDR1 WNHNN, CDR2 SYGVQD (reference sequence). V was clipped by 9 bases and J by 4 bases; unmatched bases: 8. This CDR3 contains 14 residues. The CDR3 DNA is TGCGCCAGGTGCGCGGGGGGGAGCGCAGATACGCAGTATTTT. Translating gives CARCAGGSADTQYF.

This clone appeared a single time. The J gene is TRBJ2-1, the V gene TRBV18; 8 positions agree with TRBD2. The CDR3 has 16 amino acids. Trimming removed 2 bases from V and 4 bases from J; junction bases left unmatched: 7. CDR1 and CDR2 from the germline V gene are KGHSH and LQKENI. Here the CDR3 DNA reads TGTGCCAGCTCACCAACCCGCGGGGGGCGGTACAATGAGCAGTTCTTC. Protein: CASSPTRGGRYNEQFF.

The chain combines TRBV19 with TRBJ1-2; the match to TRBD1 covers 9 bases. With 8 bases clipped from V and 4 bases from J, the junction kept 11 bases outside the gene matches. This CDR3 region has 15 residues. From germline, CDR1 is LNHDA and CDR2 SQIVND (reference sequence). The DNA of the CDR3 is TGTGCCAGTGGACCGGGACAGGGTATTGGCTATGGCTACACCTTC. As protein: CASGPGQGIGYGYTF.

The genes are TRBV14 and TRBJ2-5, with 7 bases matching TRBD2. Germline CDR1 reads SGHDN; CDR2 reads FVKESK. Trimming cost V 1 base and J 5 bases; bases outside gene matches: 13. The CDR3 is made up of 17 amino acids. Here the CDR3 reads CASSQGTTGTIGETQYF. The CDR3 nucleotides read TGTGCCAGCAGCCAAGGCACGACCGGGACTATTGGGGAGACCCAGTACTTC.

A single count supports this clone. The rearrangement joins TRBV4-3 to TRBJ1-1; perhaps TRBD1 as D (6 bases). Germline V gene data show CDR1 as LGHNA and CDR2 as YSLEER. Trimming pared 0 bases from V and 5 bases from J, leaving 19 bases between. The CDR3 runs to 17 residues. This CDR3 is CASSQERTGLGWTEAFF. Here the CDR3 DNA reads TGCGCCAGCAGCCAAGAGCGAACAGGGCTGGGGTGGACTGAAGCTTTCTTT.

The rearrangement joins TRBV2 to TRBJ1-1, with D possibly TRBD1 on 5 matching bases. The CDR3 contains 15 residues. Germline-derived CDR1 and CDR2 are SNHLY and FYNNEI. V was trimmed by 3 bases and J by 1 base, leaving 12 bases between them. The CDR3 region is CASSDRNRRNTEAFF. In nucleotides, the CDR3 is TGTGCCAGCAGTGATAGGAACAGGAGGAACACTGAAGCTTTCTTT.

The chain links TRBV7-9 to TRBJ2-5; 7 bases fit TRBD1. Germline lookup yields CDR1 SEHNR and CDR2 FQNEAQ (reference sequence). Trimming took 5 bases from V and 4 from J; bases not matched to a gene: 10. The CDR3 is 15 amino acids. The CDR3 bases are TGTGCCAGCAGCCCACAGGGGCTAACTACAGAGACCCAGTACTTC. This sequence encodes CASSPQGLTTETQYF. Using reference TRBV7-9 and TRBJ2-5 for the parts outside the CDR3, the full variable domain is DTGVSQNPRHKITKRGQNVTFRCDPISEHNRLYWYRQTLGQGPEFLTYFQNEAQLEKSRLLSDRFSAERPKGSFSTLEIQRTEQGDSAMYLCASSPQGLTTETQYFGPGTRLLVL.

The chain links TRBV5-1 to TRBJ2-7; 8 bases map to TRBD1. Germline V gene sequence: CDR1 SGHRS, CDR2 YFSETQ. There are 16 residues in the CDR3. V lost 2 bases and J lost 7; bases outside the gene matches: 14. CDR3 in amino acids: CASSLSGGLTMGEQYF. CDR3 sequence (DNA): TGCGCCAGCAGCTTATCAGGGGGCTTGACTATGGGAGAGCAGTACTTC.

CDR3 sequence (DNA): TGTGCCAGCAGTACTCTCCCGACAGGGGCCAAGCTCCACTTT. Amino acid sequence: CASSTLPTGAKLHF. V gene TRBV27 combines with J gene TRBJ1-6; 8 nucleotides agree with TRBD1. This CDR3 region has 14 residues. CDR1 is MNHEY, CDR2 SMNVEV, per germline (reference sequence). J was trimmed by 16 bases and V by 5 bases; bases with no gene match: 13.

This rearrangement joins TRBV7-2 to TRBJ2-7; 7 bases map to TRBD1. Germline V gene sequence: CDR1 SGHTA, CDR2 FQGNSA. CDR3 length equals 14 residues. V trimming: 7 bases; J trimming: 6 bases; junction bases outside the gene matches: 12. The CDR3 sequence: CASISQGSVREQYF. Here the CDR3 DNA reads TGTGCCAGCATCTCACAGGGGTCGGTACGCGAGCAGTACTTC. Drawing the rest from reference TRBV7-2 and TRBJ2-7, the complete variable domain is GAGVSQSPSNKVTEKGKDVELRCDPISGHTALYWYRQSLGQGLEFLIYFQGNSAPDKSGLPSDRFSAERTGGSVSTLTIQRTQQEDSAVYLCASISQGSVREQYFGPGTRLTVT.

The chain combines TRBV14 with TRBJ1-2, with 7 bases fitting TRBD1. This CDR3 has 15 residues. V was pared by 0 bases and J by 4 bases, with 5 bases of the junction left unmatched. Per germline, CDR1 SGHDN and CDR2 FVKESK. CDR3 DNA sequence: TGTGCCAGCAGCCAAGATGGGACAGCCCGCTATGGCTACACCTTC. This codes for CASSQDGTARYGYTF.

This clone was recorded once. CDR3 protein: CASSHGQGVSNEKLFF. CDR3 nucleotides: TGCGCCAGCAGCCACGGACAGGGCGTCAGTAATGAAAAACTGTTTTTT. The chain employs TRBV4-3 and TRBJ1-4; 8 positions match TRBD1. V was clipped by 3 bases and J by 4 bases; unmatched bases: 7. CDR1 and CDR2 (germline): LGHNA, YSLEER. CDR3 length equals 16 residues.

V and J are TRBV4-1 and TRBJ2-7; 7 bases align to TRBD1. V trimming: 0 bases; J trimming: 4 bases; junction bases outside the gene matches: 12. CDR1 MGHRA and CDR2 YSYEKL come from the germline V gene. CDR3 length equals 17 residues. The CDR3 protein is CASSQDLGTDLLYEQYF. In nucleotides, the CDR3 is TGCGCCAGCAGCCAAGATCTCGGGACAGATTTACTTTACGAGCAGTACTTC.

The rearrangement uses TRBV4-3 and TRBJ2-1, with TRBD2 matching over 8 bases. Unmatched junction bases numbered 7, after V lost 1 base and J lost 8 bases. This CDR3 comprises 15 residues. Germline-derived CDR1 and CDR2 are LGHNA and YSLEER. In DNA form, the CDR3 reads TGCGCCAGCAGCCAAGGGATAGCGGGGACGTATGAGCAGTTCTTC. It specifies CASSQGIAGTYEQFF.

The chain employs TRBV4-3 and TRBJ1-6; TRBD1 is a possible D gene (5 bases). V was cut by 1 base and J by 9 bases, with 19 bases left in between. CDR3 length: 17 amino acids. Germline V gives CDR1 LGHNA, CDR2 YSLEER. Here the CDR3 DNA reads TGCGCCAGCAGCCAAGCATATCCGCCGGGGGTGGGTTCACCCCTCCACTTT. It is translated as CASSQAYPPGVGSPLHF.

The chain employs TRBV6-5 and TRBJ1-1, with 8 nucleotides matching TRBD1. Germline trimming cut 2 bases from V and 7 bases from J; bases unmatched to any gene: 9. Germline V lookup: CDR1 MNHEY, CDR2 SVGAGI. This CDR3 comprises 15 residues. This chain's CDR3 is CASSYTAGGPREAFF. Written as DNA, the CDR3 is TGTGCCAGCAGTTACACGGCAGGGGGCCCCCGTGAAGCTTTCTTT.

The chain joins TRBV11-1 to TRBJ2-3, with 8 positions matching TRBD2. From germline, CDR1 is SGHAT and CDR2 FQDESV (reference sequence). This CDR3 region has 17 residues. J was trimmed by 2 bases and V by 1 base; bases with no gene match: 8. This CDR3 is CASSLVGTSGLTDTQYF. The CDR3 nucleotides are TGTGCCAGCAGCTTAGTAGGTACTAGCGGACTCACAGATACGCAGTATTTT.

This chain uses TRBV27 with TRBJ2-4; D not certain. This CDR3 is built from 13 residues. Deletions cut 0 bases from V and 3 bases from J, with 3 bases between. The germline gives CDR1 MNHEY, CDR2 SMNVEV (reference sequence). In nucleotides, the CDR3 is TGTGCCAGCAGTTTATCGGTCAAAAACATTCAGTACTTC. Its translation: CASSLSVKNIQYF.

The V gene is TRBV19, the J gene TRBJ2-2; a weak D match, TRBD2 (7 bases). Germline V gives CDR1 LNHDA, CDR2 SQIVND (reference sequence). There are 14 residues in the CDR3. The V end lost 5 bases, the J end lost 4 bases, and 11 bases lay between the germline ends. CDR3: CASSRAGATGELFF. CDR3 nucleotides: TGTGCCAGTAGTCGGGCGGGGGCCACCGGGGAGCTGTTTTTT.

This clone was recorded once. This chain links TRBV5-1 with TRBJ1-2; 11 nucleotides line up with TRBD1. J gave up 7 bases and V 4 bases, and 6 bases lay outside the gene matches. This CDR3 has 14 residues. Germline CDR1 reads SGHRS; CDR2 reads YFSETQ. CDR3 amino acids: CASSLAGTGGGYTF. The CDR3 region has the DNA TGCGCCAGCAGCCTCGCCGGGACAGGGGGTGGCTACACCTTC.

The rearrangement uses TRBV29-1 and TRBJ2-1; 11 nucleotides agree with TRBD2. Germline CDR1 reads SQVTM; CDR2 reads ANQGSEA. With V trimmed by 3 bases and J by 4 bases, 14 bases remained unmatched. The CDR3 spans 18 residues. This CDR3 reads CSVDGWGRLAGGYNEQFF. CDR3 bases: TGCAGCGTTGACGGTTGGGGCCGGCTAGCGGGGGGTTACAATGAGCAGTTCTTC.